This T cell receptor (beta chain) was found in a study of blood T cell repertoires in COVID-19. Study background: COVID-19 samples collected from the United States, Italy and Spain covered acute and convalescent phases. T cells, B-cell-depleted T cells, or PBMCs supplied cDNA or gDNA.

V gave up 8 bases and J gave up 4 bases, with 17 bases separating them. Germline V gene sequence: CDR1 MNHNY, CDR2 SVGAGI (reference sequence). The CDR3 consists of 14 residues. In the original analysis: Counts of nucleated cells, estimated from reference gene primer amplification, were obtained. The protocol was immunoSEQ multiplex PCR, while the TCRdb copy is restricted to in-frame clones and leaves out a portion. The V and J calls and clone size were taken over from that table, and D and trimming were inferred from the DNA. Here the sample spans 200,000 to 300,000 clones, 70% to 85% being singletons.

The clonotype comes from a woman older than 75 with acute or convalescent COVID-19. The chain has TRBV6-6 and TRBJ1-2, with D perhaps TRBD1 (6 bases). Input material: peripheral blood. CDR3 sequence reads: CASRTIRDTYGYTF. CDR3 coding DNA: TGTGCCAGCCGTACCATCCGGGACACCTATGGCTACACCTTC.